This TCR beta chain is from a study of blood T cell repertoires in COVID-19. Libraries were prepared by immunoSEQ multiplex PCR; TCRdb keeps only in-frame clonotypes and omits some of them. The data hold about 380,000 clones, with almost 90% observed a single time. Trimming at V came to 1 base and at J to 9 bases, leaving 6 bases not matched to a gene. The germline gives CDR1 MDHEN, CDR2 SYDVKM. The CDR3 sequence is 15 residues long. This chain links TRBV28 with TRBJ1-6; 7 positions match TRBD1. The TCR sequence derives from a man aged 18 to 35 with active or convalescent COVID-19. The sample comprised peripheral blood. CDR3 sequence reads: CASSLSLQGSSPLHF. The DNA for the CDR3 is TGTGCCAGCAGTTTATCTTTACAGGGGAGTTCACCCCTCCACTTT.